What follows describes a single T cell receptor (beta chain). Antigen: not known. The data originate from a study of T cell responses to AZD1222 COVID-19 vaccine. V was shortened by 2 bases and J by 9 bases, with 10 bases between the two germline ends. There are 12 residues in the CDR3. The V gene's germline CDR1 is MNHEY and CDR2 SVGEGT. Method: immunoSEQ multiplex PCR; TCRdb's copy keeps in-frame clones and lacks some. Of about 110,000 clones listed, approximately 87% were seen once; the top ten hold less than 6%. General study results and limits: Nearly half of spike-specific TCRs reportedly target unmutated variant regions. Only a handful of AZD1222 recipients, several in all, had baseline seropositivity. Clonal diversity may have been underestimated, and the donors were mostly white British, with more females than males.

Sequenced material: peripheral blood, taken on day 0 of AZD1222 vaccination. The chain uses TRBV6-2 or TRBV6-3 and TRBJ1-1; no clear D gene. This receptor was obtained from an adult in good health. CDR3 in DNA: TGTGCCAGCAGTTACCCGCGTTATAAAGCTTTCTTT. It specifies CASSYPRYKAFF.